These 4 T cell receptor beta chains came from one sample sequenced in a study of shared clonotypes between healthy human individuals. Repertoires were generated with immunoSEQ multiplex PCR, while TCRdb's copy carries only in-frame clones and drops some. The sample shows 2,100,000 or so clones, around 95% of them seen only once. The sequenced sample consisted of naive CD4+ T cells sorted from blood. Subset given: CD45RA+ positively selected. All receptors come from a man aged 18-30 years in good health.

The V call is TRBV2, the J call TRBJ1-3, with D hard to call. With 3 bases removed from V and 5 bases from J, the gap between germline ends came to 14 bases. CDR1 is SNHLY, CDR2 FYNNEI, per germline. The CDR3 consists of 15 residues. This CDR3 reads CASSDSPGGRNTIYF. The CDR3 DNA is TGTGCCAGCAGTGATTCACCCGGAGGGCGAAACACCATATATTTT.

The chain recombines TRBV6-5 with TRBJ1-6; D unresolved. Germline CDR1 MNHEY, CDR2 SVGAGI. The CDR3 has 13 amino acids. Trimming stripped 6 bases from V and 9 bases from J, with 12 bases between. Written as DNA, the CDR3 is TGTGCCAGCAGAGAGGGAGGGAGTTCACCCCTCCACTTT. Encoded protein: CASREGGSSPLHF.

The rearrangement joins TRBV29-1 to TRBJ2-5; D is undetermined. CDR1 SQVTM and CDR2 ANQGSEA come from the germline V gene. V was clipped by 4 bases and J by 0 bases, with 6 bases between them. The length of the CDR3 is 12 residues. The CDR3 reads CSVVRNQETQYF. The CDR3 bases are TGCAGCGTTGTCAGGAACCAAGAGACCCAGTACTTC.

The chain links TRBV21-1 to TRBJ2-1. TRBV21-1 is a pseudogene. The CDR3 spans 15 residues. In DNA, the CDR3 is TGTGCCAGCAGCACTACCCTCCGGGACCCTAGTGAGCAGTTCTTC. Its translation is CASSTTLRDPSEQFF.